These 2 T cell receptor beta chains were all obtained from the same sample, sequenced in a study of T cells in Graves' hyperthyroidism and ophthalmopathy. Authors of the study amplified TCR beta CDR3 regions from RNA transcripts. During a first-round RT-PCR of the TCR CDR3, the HTBI primer set was used. In TCRdb, the multiplex PCR reads were re-called with MiXCR into one record per CDR3 protein. The sample holds 500,000 to 800,000 distinct CDR3 sequences; around 13% are singletons and the top ten take about 12%. Input material: blood. The source is a woman between 45 and 60 years old with Graves' ophthalmopathy.

This clonotype has ten or more counts. The rearrangement links TRBV2 to TRBJ1-5; no clear D. CDR3 size: 15 residues. Trimming took 7 bases from V and 1 from J, leaving 14 bases between them. Germline lookup yields CDR1 SNHLY and CDR2 FYNNEI. This CDR3 is CASKVRQVSNQPQHF. The CDR3 DNA sequence: TGTGCCAGCAAGGTACGGCAGGTCAGCAATCAGCCCCAGCATTTT. The variable domain in full, with the rest retrieved from reference TRBV2 and TRBJ1-5, is EPEVTQTPSHQVTQMGQEVILRCVPISNHLYFYWYRQILGQKVEFLVSFYNNEISEKSEIFDDQFSVERPDGSNFTLKIRSTKLEDSAMYFCASKVRQVSNQPQHFGDGTRLSIL.

This clonotype was recorded at least ten times. The chain combines TRBV20-1 with TRBJ2-5; no clear D. This CDR3 contains 12 residues. Between the trimmed V and J ends, which lost 3 bases and 5 bases, there was a span of 10 bases. Germline V gives CDR1 DFQATT, CDR2 SNEGSKA (reference sequence). DNA of the CDR3: TGCAGTGCTAGTCCAGACGGCGAGACCCAGTACTTC. This gives the protein CSASPDGETQYF.